This TCR beta chain appears in the sequencing data of a study of blood T cell repertoires in COVID-19. Study-level background: Spain, Italy and the United States supplied samples that represented acute and convalescent COVID-19. T cells, B-cell-depleted T cells, or PBMCs supplied cDNA or gDNA.

In the original processing: Amplification with reference gene primers provided the estimates of nucleated cell counts. The assay was immunoSEQ multiplex PCR, and TCRdb's table has in-frame clones only and misses some. That table supplies the V and J calls and clone size; D and trimming were determined from the DNA. The top ten hold about 10% of the sample, which has nearly 100,000 clones, approximately 84% seen once. There are 16 residues in the CDR3. The J segment lost 0 bases and the V segment lost 5 bases, leaving 7 bases of the junction unmatched. Germline V gene sequence: CDR1 LGHDT, CDR2 YNNKEL (reference sequence).

The chain recombines TRBV3-1 (or the pseudogene TRBV3-2) with TRBJ2-7, with 10 bases aligning to TRBD2. Specimen: peripheral blood. This receptor was identified in a man aged 70 or older with acute or convalescent COVID-19. The chain's CDR3 is CASSSRTSGGSYEQYF. The DNA for the CDR3 is TGTGCCAGCAGCTCCAGGACTAGCGGAGGCTCCTACGAGCAGTACTTC.